This note documents a single T cell receptor beta chain sequence. After autologous stem cell transplantation all patients relapsed, and prior brentuximab vedotin exposure differed between cohorts. Repertoires were generated with immunoSEQ multiplex PCR, while TCRdb's copy carries only in-frame clones and drops some. The sample has 55,000 to 80,000 clones; roughly 91% are singletons. CDR3 length: 15 residues. Germline values: CDR1 SGHRS, CDR2 YFSETQ. The V segment lost 5 bases and the J segment 1 base; nucleotides outside the gene matches: 6. This sample was taken from a study of PD-1 blockade in classical Hodgkin lymphoma.

This clonotype was obtained from a human donor with classical Hodgkin lymphoma. V gene TRBV5-1 combines with J gene TRBJ2-5, with TRBD2 identical over 9 bases. Here the sequenced sample was peripheral blood mononuclear cells (PBMCs), taken at baseline. The DNA for the CDR3 is TGCGCCAGCAGTTCGACTAGCGGTGCCCAAGAGACCCAGTACTTC. Translation: CASSSTSGAQETQYF. The full variable domain, with the rest looked up from reference TRBV5-1 and TRBJ2-5, is KAGVTQTPRYLIKTRGQQVTLSCSPISGHRSVSWYQQTPGQGLQFLFEYFSETQRNKGNFPGRFSGRQFSNSRSEMNVSTLELGDSALYLCASSSTSGAQETQYFGPGTRLLVL.